This is a list of T cell receptor beta chains from one sample in a study of T cell responses to AZD1222 COVID-19 vaccine. Clones were sequenced by immunoSEQ multiplex PCR, and TCRdb holds only the in-frame ones, with some missing. This table has fewer than 150,000 clones, 89% appearing once. Source: peripheral blood, taken on day 0 of AZD1222 vaccination. All receptors come from an adult in good health. Each CDR3 is given without its conserved first and last residue. Not every row has a clone size; where given, it reads once, few, many or a size class.

v_call	j_call	clone_size	cdr3_aa
TRBV14	TRBJ2-3	once	ASSPRTGAFTDTQY
TRBV27	TRBJ2-2	NA	ASSLSILYGNTGELF
TRBV6-5	TRBJ1-2	NA	ASADSLKRYGYT
TRBV5-5	TRBJ2-4	NA	ASSAGPLAKNIQY
TRBV3-1/TRBV3-2	TRBJ1-2	NA	ASSQFRGQGASGTNYGYT
TRBV27	TRBJ1-4	NA	ASTPSGSGNEKLF
TRBV5-6	TRBJ2-3	NA	ASSLGDYTDTQY
TRBV7-2	TRBJ2-7	NA	ASSPHGAGVATEQY
TRBV28	TRBJ1-5	NA	ASRGQSYQPQH
TRBV14	TRBJ2-7	NA	ASSRRQGKSSYEQY
TRBV2	TRBJ2-5	NA	ASSQGPQETQY
TRBV6-5	TRBJ1-2	NA	ASSYSGRIYGYT
TRBV2	TRBJ1-6	NA	ASSDRGAYNSPLH
TRBV12-3/TRBV12-4	TRBJ2-7	NA	ASSRGGYEQY
TRBV5-4	TRBJ1-6	NA	ASSLGQSYNSPLH
TRBV7-9	TRBJ1-2	NA	ASSLVAGNYGYT
TRBV2	TRBJ1-1	NA	ASRKGWNTEAF
TRBV6-5	TRBJ1-2	NA	ASSSDRGLSL
TRBV27	TRBJ1-2	once	ASSVQPGQGWGGAGYT
TRBV13	TRBJ2-1	NA	ASSLLGLAGGYDNEQF
TRBV7-2	TRBJ1-6	NA	ASSLSGRPYNSPLH
TRBV12-3/TRBV12-4	TRBJ1-2	NA	ASSFNLRGYT
TRBV19	TRBJ1-1	NA	ASSIEWYKGDTEAF
TRBV6-5	TRBJ1-1	NA	ASSYAGKVAF
TRBV5-1	TRBJ1-3	NA	ASSPAGTDGNTIY
TRBV3-1/TRBV3-2	TRBJ2-7	NA	ASSPAFGGDLRGYEQY
TRBV15	TRBJ1-4	NA	ATSSGRKNEKLF
TRBV19	TRBJ1-5	NA	ASTTNRVDQPQH
TRBV3-1/TRBV3-2	TRBJ1-6	once	ASSRTDYNSPLH
TRBV5-1	TRBJ1-1	NA	ASSLSPGQNTEAF
TRBV27	TRBJ1-1	once	ASSLRENTEAF
TRBV6-5	TRBJ1-4	NA	ASADPVREKLF
TRBV11-1	TRBJ2-3	NA	ASSLVATASTDTQY
TRBV7-9	TRBJ1-2	NA	ASSLTGQGTFGGLYT
TRBV7-2	TRBJ1-5	NA	ASSLAAGKSNQPQH
TRBV5-5	TRBJ1-6	few	ASSSRAQVNSPLH
TRBV15	TRBJ2-1	NA	ATSGKLAGAHNEQF
TRBV7-2	TRBJ2-2	once	ASSLLAGELF
TRBV19	TRBJ1-2	NA	ASKPPGTGGNGYT
TRBV7-8	TRBJ1-1	NA	ASSPRDSNTEAF